Below, 17 T cell receptor beta chains from the same sample are listed, as sequenced in a study of beta chain features in type 1 diabetes (dated by TCRdb to the late 2010s). The full study reports these points: A moderate but significant shortening of TCRB CDR3 length was observed in type 1 diabetes patients in all four CD4+ subsets.

Library method: the immunoSEQ multiplex PCR assay. The entire isolated RNA was reverse transcribed using the High Capacity cDNA Reverse Transcription Kit, and thus expressed TCRB transcripts were sequenced. Drawn from immuneACCESS, this table holds only the in-frame rearrangements with V and J called that TCRdb kept. Clones are partly lost; checked studies trace under half to an unresolved V gene and leave the rest unexplained. The sample records a few hundred thousand clones, roughly a tenth of which are singletons. The top ten hold approximately 0.6% of the sample. These receptors have no identified antigens. Specimen: central memory CD4+ T cells from blood. Source of these receptors: a man younger than 45 with type 1 diabetes.

This clone was seen more than once but under ten times. The chain employs TRBV7-6 and TRBJ2-2, with D uncertain. The germline V and J ends were trimmed by 5 bases and 4 bases, with 11 bases remaining between them. CDR1 and CDR2 from the germline V gene are SGHVS and FNYEAQ. The CDR3 has 14 amino acids. In DNA, the CDR3 is TGTGCCAGCAGCCCCGTACCCTTCACCGGGGAGCTGTTTTTT. Protein product: CASSPVPFTGELFF.

The CDR3 DNA reads as TGTGCCATCAGTGAGGGAAGTAGCCAGCAGTTCTTC. Its protein product is CAISEGSSQQFF. This sequence joins TRBV10-3 and TRBJ2-1, with unresolved D. Trimming cost V 2 bases and J 11 bases, with 10 bases left between them. Germline CDR1 ENHRY, CDR2 SYGVKD. CDR3 size: 12 residues.

The V gene is TRBV19, the J gene TRBJ1-1; 8 bases are shared with TRBD1. CDR1 and CDR2 from the germline V gene are LNHDA and SQIVND (reference sequence). The V and J ends lost 2 bases and 1 base, in that order; junction bases with no gene match: 3. CDR3 length: 15 amino acids. This chain's CDR3 is CASSIIGQGNTEAFF. DNA of the CDR3: TGTGCCAGTAGTATAATAGGACAGGGGAACACTGAAGCTTTCTTT.

This clone was found many times. Here the CDR3 DNA reads TGTGCCAGCTCACCTGCGAGTGGAGAGACCCAGTACTTC. Translating it yields CASSPASGETQYF. The V gene is TRBV18, the J gene TRBJ2-5; D is unresolved. Trimming shortened V by 3 bases and J by 4 bases, and 9 bases separated the two germline ends. The germline V gene encodes CDR1 KGHSH and CDR2 LQKENI. This CDR3 spans 13 amino acids.

The chain carries TRBV10-3 and TRBJ2-5; 9 nucleotides match TRBD1. V lost 4 bases and J lost 5; bases outside the gene matches: 5. The CDR3 contains 14 residues. Germline CDR1 is ENHRY and CDR2 is SYGVKD. CDR3 coding DNA: TGTGCCATCAGTGGGAGACAGGGGGACGAGACCCAGTACTTC. Its translation is CAISGRQGDETQYF.

This clone was seen many times. J is TRBJ2-1 and V is TRBV2; TRBD2 matches at 12 bases. The CDR3 totals 13 residues. CDR1 SNHLY and CDR2 FYNNEI come from the germline V gene. With 10 bases clipped from V and 5 bases from J, the junction kept 3 bases outside the gene matches. CDR3 in DNA: TGTGCCACTCGACTAGCGGGGGACAATGAGCAGTTCTTC. Translation: CATRLAGDNEQFF.

J is TRBJ1-2 and V is TRBV7-2; D gene ambiguous. This CDR3 contains 18 residues. V lost 5 bases, J lost 1 base, and 23 bases lay in between. Germline values: CDR1 SGHTA, CDR2 FQGNSA. The CDR3 sequence is CASSPDEPEGWYNYGYTF. In DNA form, the CDR3 reads TGTGCCAGCAGCCCGGACGAGCCGGAGGGTTGGTATAACTATGGCTACACCTTC.

This clone was picked up a small number of times. The chain combines TRBV4-2 with TRBJ1-2; TRBD1 matches 8 bases. This CDR3 comprises 16 residues. Germline loops: CDR1 LGHNA, CDR2 YNFKEQ. V gave up 2 bases and J gave up 0 bases; unmatched junction bases: 5. The CDR3: CASSQQDRASNYGYTF. CDR3 nucleotides: TGTGCCAGCAGCCAACAGGACAGGGCATCTAACTATGGCTACACCTTC.

In its sample, this clone was seen a few times. V and J are TRBV6-5 and TRBJ1-6, with D perhaps matching TRBD1 (5 bases). The CDR3 loop spans 15 amino acids. V lost 0 bases and J 7 bases, leaving 10 bases between the germline ends. Germline V gene lookup returns CDR1 MNHEY and CDR2 SVGAGI. Written as DNA, the CDR3 is TGTGCCAGCAGTTACTCGCGGGGGAAGAATTCACCCCTCCACTTT. Encoded protein: CASSYSRGKNSPLHF.

In this sample, this clone turned up a few times. This chain joins TRBV6-6 and TRBJ2-5; D gene ambiguous. Germline V gene data show CDR1 as MNHNY and CDR2 as SVGAGI (reference sequence). The ends were cut back, 9 bases at V and 3 bases at J, with 17 bases in the middle. The CDR3 covers 14 residues. The CDR3 DNA reads as TGTGCCAGTTCGACAAGGAATGGAGAAGAGACCCAGTACTTC. This sequence encodes CASSTRNGEETQYF.

This sequence joins TRBV14 and TRBJ1-2; 8 bases match TRBD1. CDR3 size: 14 residues. Germline CDR1 SGHDN, CDR2 FVKESK. The V gene end was trimmed by 4 bases and the J gene end by 4 bases; junction bases not matched to a gene: 5. CDR3 sequence (DNA): TGTGCCAGCAGCCCAGGGGGCCGCAGCTATGGCTACACCTTC. Protein: CASSPGGRSYGYTF.

This clone was seen ten or more times. The V call is TRBV11-3, the J call TRBJ2-1; 11 bases line up with TRBD1. The V segment lost 0 bases and the J segment 3 bases; nucleotides outside the gene matches: 7. The CDR3 consists of 18 residues. Germline-derived CDR1 and CDR2 are SGHNT and YENEEA. CDR3 amino acids: CASSLDQSGTGGYNEQFF. For the CDR3, the DNA is TGTGCCAGCAGCTTAGATCAGTCTGGGACAGGGGGCTACAATGAGCAGTTCTTC.

CDR3: CAWRPSGQGGEQYF. The DNA for the CDR3 is TGTGCCTGGAGACCAAGCGGACAGGGGGGCGAGCAGTACTTC. V is TRBV30 and J is TRBJ2-5; 10 bases align to TRBD1. The J call may be faulty, since TRBJ2-7 better matches the DNA end. The CDR3 loop spans 14 amino acids. The germline CDR1 and CDR2 sequences are GTSNPN and SVGIG (reference sequence).

This clone was seen at least ten times. This sample also contains other DNA sequences that code for the same CDR3. The chain combines TRBV7-9 with TRBJ1-1; D is unresolved. This CDR3 contains 13 residues. In germline, CDR1 is SEHNR, CDR2 FQNEAQ (reference sequence). Trimming took 3 bases from V and 2 from J, leaving 7 bases between them. In DNA, the CDR3 is TGTGCCAGCAGCTTGGACCGCAACACTGAAGCTTTCTTT. It specifies CASSLDRNTEAFF.

This clone was observed a few times. The CDR3 sequence is CASSEGQTYSNQPQHF. The CDR3 coding sequence is TGTGCCAGCAGTGAAGGACAGACCTATAGCAATCAGCCCCAGCATTTT. The chain recombines TRBV6-1 with TRBJ1-5, with D possibly TRBD1 on 5 matching bases. Germline V gives CDR1 MNHNS, CDR2 SASEGT. V shed 1 base and J shed 0 bases, with 10 bases lying between them. The CDR3 length is 16 residues.

This sequence joins TRBV28 and TRBJ2-5, with D maybe TRBD2 (5 bases). Germline CDR1 and CDR2: MDHEN and SYDVKM. Between the trimmed V and J ends, which lost 2 bases and 4 bases, there was a span of 17 bases. The CDR3 length is 16 residues. The DNA for the CDR3 is TGTGCCAGCAGTTTACTTTTTGCGGCCGGGGTAGAGACCCAGTACTTC. It is translated as CASSLLFAAGVETQYF.

This clone was seen a handful of times. This chain uses TRBV7-9 with TRBJ2-7, with D possibly being TRBD2 (6 bases). The CDR3 runs 14 residues. The germline V gene encodes CDR1 SEHNR and CDR2 FQNEAQ (reference sequence). V was pared by 5 bases and J by 2 bases, with 13 bases between. The CDR3 reads CASSPRDSTYEQYF. For the CDR3, the DNA is TGTGCCAGCAGCCCCCGGGACTCGACCTACGAGCAGTACTTC. Full variable domain (remainder filled in from reference TRBV7-9 and TRBJ2-7): DTGVSQNPRHKITKRGQNVTFRCDPISEHNRLYWYRQTLGQGPEFLTYFQNEAQLEKSRLLSDRFSAERPKGSFSTLEIQRTEQGDSAMYLCASSPRDSTYEQYFGPGTRLTVT.